This TCR beta chain originates from a study of HIV-infected children after antiretroviral therapy interruption. Study-wide background: For the interruption arm, samples span week 0 through about 3 years after study end. Weeks 0, 48 and 150 were sampled under continuous treatment.

Documented treatment: PENTA 11 planned treatment interruption arm or continuous ART arm. This clonotype was seen at least ten times. The TCR library was built from RNA with a 3' RACE protocol and unique molecular identifiers. MiXCR, applied by TCRdb to the 3' RACE reads, yields one record per CDR3 protein. The sample has some 15,000 distinct CDR3 sequences; under 4% are singletons. This clonotype originated in a pool of human donors with HIV. The starting material was CD45RO+ CD8+ T cells from PBMCs, pooled from several time points, obtained from a donor given antiretroviral therapy, either interrupted or continuous. The subset denotes: memory CD8+ CD45RO+ CD45RA- T cells.

CDR3 sequence reads: CASSPPGVTETQYF. The CDR3 bases are TGTGCCAGCAGCCCACCTGGAGTCACGGAGACCCAGTACTTC. The chain is built from TRBV28 and TRBJ2-5, with no clear D. Deletions cut 6 bases from V and 5 bases from J, with 16 bases between. CDR1 MDHEN and CDR2 SYDVKM come from the germline V gene. This CDR3 spans 14 amino acids.